The next 10 T cell receptor beta chains were all read from a single sample in a study of spatial heterogeneity in lung cancer. Time point of the sample: sample taken at primary tumor resection. Study-wide findings and caveats: It was found that expanded intratumoral alpha and beta TCR counts tracked tumor mutation counts.

For these receptors, no antigen is known. TCRdb ran MiXCR on the 5' RACE reads and lists one entry per CDR3 protein. Of 4,000 to 6,000 distinct CDR3 sequences in the sample, roughly 6.5% were seen once. This specimen consisted of lung tumor tissue, obtained at surgery. The receptors derive from a female donor with early-stage non-small cell lung cancer.

At least ten counts were recorded for this clonotype. This beta chain is a stray sequence in a library constructed for alpha chains; its clone size is not meaningful. The rearrangement uses TRBV20-1 and TRBJ1-4; D is perhaps TRBD1 (6 bases). The CDR3 is 13 amino acids. V was pared by 1 base and J by 8 bases, with 11 bases between. Germline-derived CDR1 and CDR2 are DFQATT and SNEGSKA (reference sequence). The CDR3 here is CSARGGGREKLFF. The CDR3 DNA reads TGCAGTGCTAGAGGGGGGGGCCGGGAAAAACTGTTTTTT.

In its sample, this clonotype was seen many times. This beta chain is an off-target read within a library intended for alpha chains, so its frequency means little. The DNA for the CDR3 is TGTGCCAGCAGACGGACAGGGGACACCGGGGAGCTGTTTTTT. The encoded protein is CASRRTGDTGELFF. The chain uses TRBV7-6 and TRBJ2-2; TRBD1 agrees at 9 bases. This CDR3 spans 14 amino acids. With 6 bases clipped from V and 3 bases from J, the junction kept 2 bases outside the gene matches. Germline V lookup: CDR1 SGHVS, CDR2 FNYEAQ. Looking up the rest from reference TRBV7-6 and TRBJ2-2 gives the full variable domain: GAGVSQSPRYKVTKRGQDVALRCDPISGHVSLYWYRQALGQGPEFLTYFNYEAQQDKSGLPNDRFSAERPEGSISTLTIQRTEQRDSAMYRCASRRTGDTGELFFGEGSRLTVL.

As regards this clonotype: With the library built for alpha chains, this beta chain is off target and its frequency is not meaningful. The chain uses TRBV12-3 or TRBV12-4 and TRBJ2-3; a weak D match, TRBD2 (7 bases). This CDR3 comprises 14 residues. V gave up 4 bases and J gave up 5 bases, with 13 bases separating them. Written as DNA, the CDR3 is TGTGCCAGCAGTTCCGGGGGGCTGGTAGATACGCAGTATTTT. Amino acids: CASSSGGLVDTQYF.

This clonotype was seen at least ten times. This beta chain is off target for a library built for alpha chains, so its abundance means little. The chain employs TRBV10-3 and TRBJ1-6; D remains ambiguous. The CDR3 has 15 amino acids. Deletions cut 1 base from V and 7 bases from J, with 11 bases between. Germline V gives CDR1 ENHRY, CDR2 SYGVKD. The CDR3 DNA follows: TGTGCCATCAGTGAGTTGGGCCCTGAGAATTCACCCCTCCACTTT. Protein: CAISELGPENSPLHF.

This clonotype was seen at least ten times. This beta chain was picked up by a library intended for alpha chains and is off target, so its count carries little meaning. This rearrangement joins TRBV28 to TRBJ2-3; weak D call: TRBD2 (6 bases). The V and J ends lost 7 bases and 3 bases respectively, with 26 bases between them. The CDR3 is 18 amino acids. CDR1 is MDHEN, CDR2 SYDVKM, per germline. CDR3 in amino acids: CASIMGPPGVIQTDTQYF. CDR3 DNA: TGTGCCAGCATCATGGGCCCCCCGGGAGTCATACAAACAGATACGCAGTATTTT.

This clonotype qualifies as large. For a library built for alpha chains, this beta chain is a stray read; little rests on its size. The chain uses TRBV7-8 and TRBJ2-3, with D hard to call. V was trimmed by 0 bases and J by 1 base, leaving 5 bases between them. The CDR3 spans 14 residues. Germline CDR1 reads SGHVS; CDR2 reads FQNEAQ. CDR3 nucleotides: TGTGCCAGCAGCTTAGCTAAGGGCACAGATACGCAGTATTTT. The encoded protein is CASSLAKGTDTQYF.

In this sample, this clonotype turned up many times. This beta chain is a stray sequence in a library constructed for alpha chains; its clone size is not meaningful. The gene calls are TRBV18 and TRBJ1-1, with D tentatively TRBD1 (5 bases). This CDR3 has 13 residues. Germline-derived CDR1 and CDR2 are KGHSH and LQKENI. Trimming took off 6 bases at V and 1 base at J, with 9 bases between the two ends. CDR3 DNA sequence: TGTGCCAGCTCCTTACAGGAGAACACTGAAGCTTTCTTT. Its protein is CASSLQENTEAFF.

This clonotype counts as medium-sized. This beta chain came through as a stray read in a library set up for alpha chains, and its size says little. The V and J genes are TRBV20-1 and TRBJ1-4; D ambiguous. The V gene lost 0 bases and the J gene lost 7 bases, with 15 bases spanning the gap. In germline, CDR1 is DFQATT, CDR2 SNEGSKA (reference sequence). This CDR3 comprises 15 residues. The CDR3 DNA sequence: TGCAGTGCTAGAGATCGGGGTGGGAGCGGTGAAAAACTGTTTTTT. Amino acid sequence: CSARDRGGSGEKLFF.

This clonotype was picked up many times. This beta chain represents an off-target read in a library built for alpha chains; its size is of limited meaning. The chain links TRBV19 to TRBJ1-5; 8 bases map to TRBD1. CDR3 length equals 15 residues. Unmatched junction bases numbered 12, after V lost 7 bases and J lost 7 bases. CDR1 and CDR2 from the germline V gene are LNHDA and SQIVND (reference sequence). This CDR3 reads CASTRVGQGGQPQHF. CDR3 sequence (DNA): TGTGCCAGTACTAGGGTCGGACAGGGAGGACAGCCCCAGCATTTT.

At least ten counts were recorded for this clonotype. As an off-target read in a library built for alpha chains, this beta chain has a frequency of little significance. DNA of the CDR3: TGTGCCAGCAGCTTAAGCCCAGGGACTAGTACAGATACGCAGTATTTT. The encoded protein is CASSLSPGTSTDTQYF. This chain links TRBV7-3 with TRBJ2-3; 8 nucleotides agree with TRBD2. V dropped 1 base and J dropped 3; count of bases not matched to a gene: 6. This CDR3 has 16 residues. Germline loops: CDR1 SGHTA, CDR2 FQGTGA.